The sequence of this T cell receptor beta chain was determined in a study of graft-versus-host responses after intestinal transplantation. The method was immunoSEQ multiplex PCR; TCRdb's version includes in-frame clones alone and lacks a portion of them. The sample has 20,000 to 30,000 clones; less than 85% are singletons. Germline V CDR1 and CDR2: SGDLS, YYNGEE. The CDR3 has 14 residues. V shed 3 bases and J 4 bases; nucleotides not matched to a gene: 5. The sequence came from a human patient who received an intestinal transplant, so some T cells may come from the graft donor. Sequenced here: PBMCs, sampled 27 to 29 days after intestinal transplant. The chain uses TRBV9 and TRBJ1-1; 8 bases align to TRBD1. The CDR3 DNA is TGTGCCAGCAGCGGGACAGGGCGGAGCACTGAAGCTTTCTTT. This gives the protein CASSGTGRSTEAFF. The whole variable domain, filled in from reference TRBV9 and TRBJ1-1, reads DSGVTQTPKHLITATGQRVTLRCSPRSGDLSVYWYQQSLDQGLQFLIQYYNGEERAKGNILERFSAQQFPDLHSELNLSSLELGDSALYFCASSGTGRSTEAFFGQGTRLTVV.